In its sample, the clone carrying this T cell receptor beta chain was seen once. CDR3 length: 13 amino acids. Unmatched junction bases numbered 5, after V lost 4 bases and J lost 7 bases. Germline V gene lookup returns CDR1 LGHDT and CDR2 YNNKEL (reference sequence). These data are taken from a study of blood T cell repertoires in COVID-19. Study information: PBMCs, B-cell-depleted T cells, or T cells were the source of the cDNA or gDNA that made up the material.

Sequencing was performed with immunoSEQ multiplex PCR; in TCRdb, only in-frame clones are kept and a portion is missing. The sample includes 200,000 to 250,000 clones, around 87% of them seen just once. This chain joins TRBV3-1 (or the pseudogene TRBV3-2) and TRBJ2-7, with 9 bases matching TRBD2. The source material was peripheral blood. The clonotype was recovered from a woman between 50 and 59 years old with COVID-19, enrolled during active disease. This chain's CDR3 is CASSLFLAGEQYV. CDR3 DNA sequence: TGTGCCAGCAGCCTGTTTCTAGCGGGGGAGCAGTACGTC.